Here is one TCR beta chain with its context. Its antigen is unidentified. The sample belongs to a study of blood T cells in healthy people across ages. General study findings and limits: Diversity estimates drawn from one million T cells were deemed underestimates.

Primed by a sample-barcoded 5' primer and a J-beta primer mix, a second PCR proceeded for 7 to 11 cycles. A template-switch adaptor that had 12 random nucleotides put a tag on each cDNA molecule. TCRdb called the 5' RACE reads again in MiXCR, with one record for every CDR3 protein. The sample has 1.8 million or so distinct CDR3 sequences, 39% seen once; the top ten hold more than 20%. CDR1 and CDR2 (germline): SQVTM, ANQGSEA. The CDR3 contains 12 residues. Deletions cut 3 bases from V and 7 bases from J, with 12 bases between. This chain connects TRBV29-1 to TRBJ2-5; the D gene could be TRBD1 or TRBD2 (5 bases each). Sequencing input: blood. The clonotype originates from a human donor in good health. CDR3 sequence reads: CSVEPGTGTQYF. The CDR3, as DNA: TGCAGCGTTGAGCCGGGGACCGGGACCCAGTACTTC.